The 18 T cell receptor beta chains below all came from one sample that was sequenced in a study of molecular identifiers for immune sequencing clone quantification. A single record per CDR3 protein comes from TCRdb applying MiXCR to the PCR reads. The sample lists hundreds of thousands of distinct CDR3 sequences; about 25% were seen once. The sequencing input was naive CD8+ T cells from blood, with Jurkat cell RNA spiked in. Subset described: FACS-sorted CD8+CD4-CCR7+CD45RA+ naive T cells. These receptor sequences come from a human donor in good health. Some libraries in this study had Jurkat cell RNA spiked in.

The CDR3 DNA is TGTGCCAGCAGTACCCGCTCGGAGTACGATGAGCAGTTCTTC. Translating gives CASSTRSEYDEQFF. The chain couples TRBV6-2 or TRBV6-3 to TRBJ2-1; D unresolved. The CDR3 runs 14 residues. V was shortened by 5 bases and J by 8 bases, with 16 bases between the two germline ends. Germline V gives CDR1 MNHEY, CDR2 SVGEGT.

The V call is TRBV6-2 or TRBV6-3, the J call TRBJ1-5; 10 positions match TRBD1. Trimming at V came to 5 bases and at J to 7 bases, leaving 5 bases not matched to a gene. This CDR3 is 14 amino acids long. From germline, CDR1 is MNHEY and CDR2 SVGEGT. The CDR3 is CASSQDRGLQPQHF. The DNA of the CDR3 is TGTGCCAGCAGTCAAGACAGGGGGCTACAGCCCCAGCATTTT.

There are a few counts of this clonotype. The chain carries TRBV2 and TRBJ2-1; D ambiguous. Germline V gene lookup returns CDR1 SNHLY and CDR2 FYNNEI. CDR3 size: 13 residues. The V gene lost 10 bases and the J gene lost 9 bases, with 19 bases spanning the gap. The chain's CDR3 is CATPGQGIGEQFF. The CDR3 nucleotides read TGTGCCACCCCGGGTCAAGGGATCGGTGAGCAGTTCTTC.

To note about this clonotype: This may be a read error, as it is one base from a much larger clone. CDR3 in DNA: TGCGCCAGCCGCCAGACAGGCACCTACGAGCAGTACTTC. Amino acid sequence: CASRQTGTYEQYF. The chain combines TRBV4-1 with TRBJ2-7; a weak D match, TRBD1 (6 bases). The CDR3 runs to 13 residues. Germline V lookup: CDR1 MGHRA, CDR2 YSYEKL.

This clonotype was counted once. The chain joins TRBV13 to TRBJ2-5; D unclear. The CDR3 sequence is 12 residues long. The ends were cut back, 2 bases at V and 9 bases at J, with 10 bases in the middle. The V gene's germline CDR1 is PRHDT and CDR2 FYEKMQ (reference sequence). As DNA, the CDR3 is TGTGCCAGCAGCTTACTCGGTAAGGCCCAGTACTTC. It codes for CASSLLGKAQYF.

The rearrangement uses TRBV28 and TRBJ2-4; 9 bases fit TRBD1. CDR1 MDHEN and CDR2 SYDVKM come from the germline V gene. V gave up 4 bases and J gave up 8 bases; unmatched junction bases: 12. This CDR3 is 16 amino acids long. The CDR3 DNA follows: TGTGCCAGCAGTTACTATTCGGGACAGGGTCAATACATTCAGTACTTC. This translates into CASSYYSGQGQYIQYF.

This clonotype was found a few times. This chain links TRBV19 with TRBJ2-1, with D perhaps being TRBD1 or TRBD2 (5 bases each). The CDR3 has 16 residues. The germline V gene has CDR1 LNHDA and CDR2 SQIVND (reference sequence). Trimming removed 0 bases at V and 3 bases at J, with 12 bases between. The chain's CDR3 is CASSIDPGPDYNEQFF. CDR3 bases: TGTGCCAGTAGTATAGATCCGGGGCCTGACTACAATGAGCAGTTCTTC. The complete variable domain, with remaining parts taken from reference TRBV19 and TRBJ2-1, reads DGGITQSPKYLFRKEGQNVTLSCEQNLNHDAMYWYRQDPGQGLRLIYYSQIVNDFQKGDIAEGYSVSREKKESFPLTVTSAQKNPTAFYLCASSIDPGPDYNEQFFGPGTRLTVL.

This clonotype has only a few counts. The chain employs TRBV28 and TRBJ2-5; a weak D match, TRBD2 (5 bases). CDR1 and CDR2 (germline): MDHEN, SYDVKM. CDR3 size: 15 residues. The V and J ends lost 5 bases and 4 bases respectively, with 17 bases between them. The CDR3 DNA follows: TGTGCCAGCAGTGAACCGGGAAGTCGTGGAGAGACCCAGTACTTC. It codes for CASSEPGSRGETQYF.

As regards this clonotype: A junction end diverges from the germline sequence, so it may reflect a read error. The gene calls are TRBV20-1 and TRBJ2-7; 7 bases match TRBD1. Germline assignment: CDR1 DFQATT and CDR2 SNEGSKA (reference sequence). The CDR3 extends over 15 amino acids. The CDR3 loop is CSAKEWTGRSYERYF. The CDR3 DNA reads as TGCAGTGCTAAGGAGTGGACAGGACGATCCTACGAGCGGTACTTC.

The table lists this clonotype with many counts. The CDR3 here is CASSLGPRANTEAFF. CDR3 nucleotides: TGTGCCAGCAGCTTAGGCCCCAGGGCGAACACTGAAGCTTTCTTT. The chain joins TRBV13 to TRBJ1-1; D perhaps matches TRBD1 (5 bases). CDR3 length: 15 residues. Trimming removed 0 bases at V and 1 base at J, with 9 bases between. Germline V gene sequence: CDR1 PRHDT, CDR2 FYEKMQ (reference sequence).

Many counts were recorded for this clonotype. The rearrangement joins TRBV14 to TRBJ1-1; D may be TRBD1 (6 bases). The CDR3 has 13 amino acids. V was cut by 0 bases and J by 7 bases, with 9 bases left in between. Germline lookup yields CDR1 SGHDN and CDR2 FVKESK. The CDR3 loop reads CASSQDWDIEAFF. The CDR3 region has the DNA TGTGCCAGCAGCCAAGATTGGGACATTGAAGCTTTCTTT.

CDR3 nucleotide sequence: TGTGCCAGCAGCCAAGATGGGGCGGGACAGCTAACTTACTATGGCTACACCTTC. Translated, it gives CASSQDGAGQLTYYGYTF. J is TRBJ1-2 and V is TRBV4-2, with 7 bases fitting TRBD1. The CDR3 runs 18 residues. Germline V CDR1 and CDR2: LGHNA, YNFKEQ. After removal of 0 bases from V and 3 bases from J, the junction contained 13 bases not matched to a gene.

V gene TRBV19 combines with J gene TRBJ1-5; 10 bases agree with TRBD1. The germline CDR1 and CDR2 sequences are LNHDA and SQIVND (reference sequence). The ends lost 5 bases at V and 3 bases at J; junction bases unmatched: 7. The length of the CDR3 is 16 residues. The CDR3, as DNA: TGTGCCAGTAGTCCCCACGGGACAGGGGTCAATCAGCCCCAGCATTTT. Amino acids: CASSPHGTGVNQPQHF.

The sample holds many counts of this clonotype. V gene TRBV14 combines with J gene TRBJ2-3; 8 bases match TRBD2. The germline V gene has CDR1 SGHDN and CDR2 FVKESK. Unmatched junction bases numbered 10, after V lost 4 bases and J lost 4 bases. The CDR3 consists of 16 residues. For the CDR3, the DNA is TGTGCCAGCAGCCTTCTCTCGGGGGGGCCCCCAGATACGCAGTATTTT. Protein product: CASSLLSGGPPDTQYF.

This clonotype was counted ten times or more. The chain joins TRBV4-3 to TRBJ2-7, with 10 bases matching TRBD2. Germline CDR1 is LGHNA and CDR2 is YSLEER. The CDR3 has 15 amino acids. Germline trimming cut 1 base from V and 4 bases from J; bases unmatched to any gene: 4. CDR3 amino acids: CASSQGAGGRYEQYF. For the CDR3, the DNA is TGCGCCAGCAGCCAAGGAGCGGGGGGGCGGTACGAGCAGTACTTC.

The V gene is TRBV5-6, the J gene TRBJ2-1, with 7 nucleotides matching TRBD2. Trimming removed 0 bases from V and 7 bases from J; junction bases left unmatched: 7. The germline V gene has CDR1 SGHDT and CDR2 YYEEEE. This CDR3 contains 15 residues. The CDR3 loop is CASSLVRGVLNEQFF. In nucleotides, the CDR3 is TGTGCCAGCAGCTTGGTTCGGGGGGTTTTAAATGAGCAGTTCTTC.

This clonotype was found a few times. This chain connects TRBV21-1 to TRBJ2-7; TRBD2 reflects the table's D call only, with no check against the DNA. TRBV21-1 is shown as a pseudogene. The CDR3 spans 16 residues. Written as DNA, the CDR3 is TGTGCCAGCAGCAAAGACGGGCCCCTAAGCTCCTACGAGCAGTACTTC. It specifies CASSKDGPLSSYEQYF.

As regards this clonotype: An end of the junction does not agree with germline; a read error may underlie this. V usage is TRBV6-2 or TRBV6-3 and J usage is TRBJ2-1; 8 bases are a match to TRBD2. This CDR3 is 15 amino acids long. Germline loops: CDR1 MNHEY, CDR2 SVGEGT. CDR3 nucleotides: TGTGCCAGCAGTTACGAAGCGGGGGTGGAGAATGGGCAGTTCTTC. Translation gives CASSYEAGVENGQFF.